Presented here are 20 T cell receptor beta chains from one specimen sequenced in a study of blood T cells in healthy people across ages. Then a second PCR, running about 7 to 11 cycles, was carried out with a sample-barcoded 5' primer and a J-beta primer mix. TCRdb processed the 5' RACE reads anew with MiXCR; each CDR3 protein has one entry. The table shows 250,000 to 300,000 distinct CDR3 sequences, with 27% occurring only once. The sequenced material came from blood. Receptors originate from a woman in her seventies in good health.

V and J are TRBV6-6 and TRBJ1-1, with D perhaps matching TRBD1 (5 bases). The ends were cut back, 4 bases at V and 7 bases at J, with 16 bases in the middle. The CDR3 runs 14 residues. Germline V gene data show CDR1 as MNHNY and CDR2 as SVGAGI (reference sequence). The DNA for the CDR3 is TGTGCCAGCAGTTCTTTCGACAGCCAAAATGAAGCTTTCTTT. It is translated as CASSSFDSQNEAFF.

This clonotype has just a few counts. The gene calls are TRBV28 and TRBJ2-7, with D possibly being TRBD1 (5 bases). The V and J ends lost 6 bases and 2 bases respectively, with 17 bases between them. Germline assignment: CDR1 MDHEN and CDR2 SYDVKM. The CDR3 has 15 residues. CDR3 loop: CASSLRQLQTYEQYF. CDR3 bases: TGTGCCAGCAGCCTCCGACAGCTACAGACCTACGAGCAGTACTTC.

This clonotype appeared a few times. The chain is built from TRBV4-1 and TRBJ2-2; possible D gene TRBD2, 5 bases. The V end was cut by 1 base, the J end by 6 bases, with 15 bases between. The CDR3 covers 16 residues. Germline V gene sequence: CDR1 MGHRA, CDR2 YSYEKL. The CDR3 coding sequence is TGCGCCAGCAGCCAAGGGTGGCGGGCTACCGCCGGGGAGCTGTTTTTT. The encoded protein is CASSQGWRATAGELFF.

The genes are TRBV28 and TRBJ1-6; perhaps TRBD1 as D (6 bases). The length of the CDR3 is 16 residues. Between the trimmed V and J ends, which lost 5 bases and 1 base, there was a span of 12 bases. Germline lookup yields CDR1 MDHEN and CDR2 SYDVKM. CDR3 nucleotides: TGTGCCAGCAGTCGGGCTCAGGGGTCCTATAATTCACCCCTCCACTTT. Translated, it gives CASSRAQGSYNSPLHF.

This clonotype showed up just a few times. The chain recombines TRBV7-9 with TRBJ2-5; D is undetermined. V was cut by 1 base and J by 2 bases, with 8 bases left in between. The CDR3 has 14 residues. CDR1 is SEHNR and CDR2 is FQNEAQ in the germline V gene (reference sequence). The CDR3 DNA is TGTGCCAGCAGCTTAGTATCGCTACAAGAGACCCAGTACTTC. Protein sequence: CASSLVSLQETQYF.

This clonotype showed up many times. J is TRBJ1-3 and V is TRBV13; D ambiguous. Germline CDR1 reads PRHDT; CDR2 reads FYEKMQ (reference sequence). V shed 5 bases and J shed 0 bases, with 17 bases lying between them. The CDR3 has 17 amino acids. CDR3: CASSPKGLGVSGNTIYF. The CDR3 DNA reads TGTGCCAGCAGCCCAAAAGGCCTAGGAGTCTCTGGAAACACCATATATTTT.

This clonotype was observed a few times. The chain couples TRBV18 to TRBJ2-5, with TRBD1 matching 12 bases. Germline V CDR1 and CDR2: KGHSH, LQKENI. The junction had 5 bases not matched to a gene; V was cut back by 3 bases and J by 6 bases. The length of the CDR3 is 15 residues. The CDR3 loop reads CASSPQGQGAKTQYF. The CDR3 DNA reads as TGTGCCAGCTCACCCCAGGGACAGGGGGCGAAGACCCAGTACTTC.

V gene TRBV7-3 combines with J gene TRBJ2-5; 15 bases align to TRBD2. The J call may be incorrect, as the DNA end agrees better with TRBJ2-1. Germline V gene sequence: CDR1 SGHTA, CDR2 FQGTGA. CDR3 length: 16 amino acids. CDR3 protein: CASSLNGLAGGLGQFF. The CDR3 DNA reads as TGTGCCAGCAGCTTAAACGGACTAGCGGGAGGGCTAGGCCAGTTCTTC.

J is TRBJ1-1 and V is TRBV6-2 or TRBV6-3, with TRBD1 identical over 10 bases. J was trimmed by 11 bases and V by 6 bases; bases with no gene match: 12. Per germline, CDR1 MNHEY and CDR2 SVGEGT. This CDR3 has 14 residues. The CDR3 DNA reads TGTGCCAGCAGCCCACGGGAGACAGGGGGCCCGGCTTTCTTT. Translation gives CASSPRETGGPAFF.

The chain uses TRBV12-3 or TRBV12-4 and TRBJ2-2; the match to TRBD2 covers 8 bases. The CDR3 loop spans 19 amino acids. The trim removed 3 bases at V and 2 bases at J, leaving 14 bases unmatched. The CDR3 is CASSLGEPLAGPNTGELFF. The CDR3 DNA reads TGTGCCAGCAGTTTGGGTGAACCTCTAGCGGGCCCTAACACCGGGGAGCTGTTTTTT.

A remark on this clonotype: An end of the junction does not agree with germline; a read error may underlie this. The chain is built from TRBV28 and TRBJ2-5; TRBD1 matches at 8 bases. The CDR3 extends over 15 amino acids. The germline CDR1 and CDR2 sequences are MDHEN and SYDVKM. CDR3 amino acids: CASSLRDRTATPPRF. In DNA, the CDR3 is TGTGCCAGCAGTCTCCGGGACAGGACAGCCACACCACCTCGCTTC.

This clonotype was picked up a small number of times. This chain links TRBV5-1 with TRBJ2-5; 8 nucleotides line up with TRBD2. The J call is in doubt because the DNA end fits TRBJ2-7 better. The length of the CDR3 is 14 residues. The V gene's germline CDR1 is SGHRS and CDR2 YFSETQ. The CDR3 coding sequence is TGCGCCAGCAGCTGGAGCGGGAGCTCAGGCGAGCAGTACTTC. Its protein is CASSWSGSSGEQYF.

This chain uses TRBV3-1 with TRBJ1-3; D uncertain. The germline V and J ends were trimmed by 0 bases and 0 bases, with 12 bases remaining between them. Germline-derived CDR1 and CDR2 are LGHDT and YNNKEL (reference sequence). CDR3 size: 17 residues. The chain's CDR3 is CASSQDLRAASGNTIYF. CDR3 sequence (DNA): TGTGCCAGCAGCCAAGATCTTAGAGCGGCCTCTGGAAACACCATATATTTT.

This clonotype was found a few times. The chain has TRBV6-6 and TRBJ1-2; TRBD1 agrees at 10 bases. The CDR3 contains 14 residues. From germline, CDR1 is MNHNY and CDR2 SVGAGI (reference sequence). With 1 base clipped from V and 8 bases from J, the junction kept 4 bases outside the gene matches. The CDR3 bases are TGTGCCAGCAGTTACTTAGGACAGGGGGAAGGCTACACCTTC. Translation: CASSYLGQGEGYTF.

This clonotype has a handful of counts. Germline and junction disagree at one end, which may indicate a read error. The chain couples TRBV7-7 to TRBJ2-5, with TRBD1 identical over 9 bases. The DNA end favors TRBJ2-1, so the J call may be wrong. The CDR3 is made up of 16 amino acids. Germline V gene sequence: CDR1 SSHAT, CDR2 FNYEAQ (reference sequence). CDR3 protein: CASSPRSGTGINEQFF. The CDR3 nucleotides read TGTGCTAGCAGCCCACGATCCGGGACAGGGATTAATGAGCAGTTCTTC.

The J gene is TRBJ2-3, the V gene TRBV20-1; 8 nucleotides align to TRBD1. CDR1 and CDR2 (germline): DFQATT, SNEGSKA (reference sequence). This CDR3 region has 16 residues. After removal of 2 bases from V and 2 bases from J, the junction contained 9 bases not matched to a gene. CDR3 bases: TGCAGTGCTAGACAGGGGGCCCGAAGACTCACAGATACGCAGTATTTT. Translation gives CSARQGARRLTDTQYF.

The V and J genes are TRBV12-3 or TRBV12-4 and TRBJ2-5; 10 positions match TRBD1. Losses at the gene ends were 0 bases for V and 3 bases for J; bases not matched to a gene: 4. The CDR3 contains 16 residues. The DNA of the CDR3 is TGTGCCAGCAGTTTAGCGCCTGGGACAGGGGAAGAGACCCAGTACTTC. Translation: CASSLAPGTGEETQYF.

Of note for this clonotype: The junction differs from germline at one of its ends, possibly a read error. CDR3 residues: CASGDIWGNYGYAF. The CDR3 DNA reads TGCGCCAGCGGCGATATCTGGGGGAACTATGGCTACGCCTTC. This chain uses TRBV5-1 with TRBJ1-2, with D possibly matching TRBD1 (5 bases). Germline lookup yields CDR1 SGHRS and CDR2 YFSETQ. The CDR3 loop spans 14 amino acids. The full variable domain, its missing parts supplied by reference TRBV5-1 and TRBJ1-2, is KAGVTQTPRYLIKTRGQQVTLSCSPISGHRSVSWYQQTPGQGLQFLFEYFSETQRNKGNFPGRFSGRQFSNSRSEMNVSTLELGDSALYLCASGDIWGNYGYAFGSGTRLTVV.

The chain couples TRBV6-2 or TRBV6-3 to TRBJ1-2, with a weak D call TRBD1 (5 bases). The V end lost 6 bases, the J end lost 8 bases, and 16 bases lay between the germline ends. CDR1 and CDR2 from the germline V gene are MNHEY and SVGEGT. The CDR3 is 13 residues long. The CDR3 DNA reads as TGTGCCAGCAGCCCGGAGGGGTCGAGGGGCTACACCTTC. This encodes CASSPEGSRGYTF.

This clonotype has more than one count but fewer than ten. The genes are TRBV29-1 and TRBJ2-3; D perhaps matches TRBD2 (7 bases). Trimming left V 4 bases short and J 0 bases short, with 17 bases between. Germline assignment: CDR1 SQVTM and CDR2 ANQGSEA. The CDR3 is made up of 16 amino acids. CDR3 nucleotide sequence: TGCAGCGTTGTAGGGGGGGCAAAACCGAGCACAGATACGCAGTATTTT. Its protein is CSVVGGAKPSTDTQYF.